These 12 T cell receptor beta chains were all obtained from the same sample, sequenced in a study of T-cell memory formation after mild COVID-19. TCRdb re-analysed the 5' RACE reads in MiXCR, keeping a single row per CDR3 protein. Here the sample spans about 44,000 distinct CDR3 sequences, 6% to 9.5% being singletons. Sequencing was done on a sample of PBMCs or a T cell subset sorted from them (not recorded which). These TCRs come from a man aged 18-30 years who had mild COVID-19 (a few samples of this study predate the infection). Cell type and time point are not known.

This clonotype was counted ten times or more. The rearrangement joins TRBV5-1 to TRBJ2-5; 7 bases agree with TRBD1. The V gene's germline CDR1 is SGHRS and CDR2 YFSETQ. J lost 6 bases, V lost 0 bases, and 2 bases had no gene match. The CDR3 is 13 amino acids. The chain's CDR3 is CASSLEGAQTQYF. The CDR3 coding sequence is TGCGCCAGCAGCTTGGAGGGGGCTCAGACCCAGTACTTC.

This clonotype was picked up a small number of times. The CDR3 reads CASSLRQGQETQYF. Here the CDR3 DNA reads TGTGCCAGCAGCTTACGGCAGGGGCAAGAGACCCAGTACTTC. The chain uses TRBV7-9 and TRBJ2-5; TRBD1 might be the D (6 bases). Germline V gene lookup returns CDR1 SEHNR and CDR2 FQNEAQ (reference sequence). CDR3 length: 14 residues. Trimming cost V 2 bases and J 2 bases, with 9 bases left between them.

This clonotype was observed at least ten times. V gene TRBV12-3 or TRBV12-4 combines with J gene TRBJ2-1, with D possibly matching TRBD1 (6 bases). This CDR3 is 15 amino acids long. Trimming left V 5 bases short and J 6 bases short, with 17 bases between. The CDR3 loop is CASSRRGVEGNEQFF. CDR3 DNA sequence: TGTGCCAGCAGTCGCAGGGGAGTTGAGGGCAATGAGCAGTTCTTC.

Only a few counts were recorded for this clonotype. The chain uses TRBV4-1 and TRBJ2-5; 8 bases map to TRBD1. This CDR3 comprises 17 residues. With 4 bases clipped from V and 5 bases from J, the junction kept 15 bases outside the gene matches. Per the germline V gene, CDR1 is MGHRA and CDR2 is YSYEKL. CDR3 sequence reads: CASSPHFGQGALETQYF. The CDR3 DNA is TGCGCCAGCAGCCCCCATTTCGGGCAGGGGGCGTTGGAGACCCAGTACTTC.

This clonotype was counted at least ten times. This chain uses TRBV7-2 with TRBJ2-1, with 7 bases matching TRBD1. The CDR3 length is 13 residues. Germline V gene lookup returns CDR1 SGHTA and CDR2 FQGNSA. Trimming removed 5 bases from V and 9 bases from J; junction bases left unmatched: 7. This chain's CDR3 is CASSRGQVGEQFF. The CDR3 DNA sequence: TGTGCCAGCAGCCGAGGACAGGTTGGTGAGCAGTTCTTC.

This clonotype was seen only a few times. A read error may produce the germline difference seen at one junction end. The genes are TRBV28 and TRBJ1-2; 7 bases fit TRBD1. This CDR3 contains 11 residues. The germline gives CDR1 MDHEN, CDR2 SYDVKM. Written as DNA, the CDR3 is TGTGCCAGCACCTCTTTTGACAGGGCCTCCTTC. Its protein is CASTSFDRASF.

This clonotype was counted between two and nine times. The DNA of the CDR3 is TGCGCCAGCAGCCTGGCAGGTGGCTACACCTTC. Translation: CASSLAGGYTF. The chain couples TRBV5-1 to TRBJ1-2, with D uncertain. CDR1 is SGHRS, CDR2 YFSETQ, per germline. Trimming stripped 4 bases from V and 7 bases from J, with 8 bases between. The CDR3 runs to 11 residues.

This clonotype was detected a few times. V usage is TRBV24-1 and J usage is TRBJ1-6, with 9 bases aligning to TRBD1. V shed 7 bases, J shed 9 bases, and the junction held 12 bases outside the gene matches. Germline lookup yields CDR1 KGHDR and CDR2 SFDVKD. This CDR3 spans 16 amino acids. Here the CDR3 reads CATSLLTGGIGSPLHF. The CDR3 nucleotides are TGTGCCACCAGCCTGCTCACAGGGGGCATCGGTTCACCCCTCCACTTT.

With respect to this clonotype: At one of its ends the junction is not consistent with the germline gene, which may arise from a read error. The chain has TRBV20-1 and TRBJ2-4, with D perhaps being TRBD1 or TRBD2 (5 bases each). CDR1 is DFQATT and CDR2 is SNEGSKA in the germline V gene (reference sequence). The CDR3 has 13 residues. The CDR3 DNA reads as TGCAGTCCTAGTTCTGGGGGATCAAACATTCAGTACTTC. Translating gives CSPSSGGSNIQYF.

V and J are TRBV19 and TRBJ2-3; no clear D. V dropped 3 bases and J dropped 6 bases, with 4 bases sitting between them. Looked up from germline, CDR1 is LNHDA and CDR2 is SQIVND (reference sequence). This CDR3 is 11 amino acids long. CDR3 residues: CASSMGDTQYF. The CDR3 DNA reads TGTGCCAGTAGTATGGGGGATACGCAGTATTTT.

This clonotype was detected many times. The chain recombines TRBV5-1 with TRBJ2-7, with TRBD1 matching 7 bases. Germline CDR1 SGHRS, CDR2 YFSETQ. Losses at the gene ends were 0 bases for V and 5 bases for J; bases not matched to a gene: 5. This CDR3 comprises 14 residues. DNA for the CDR3: TGCGCCAGCAGCTTGGGGACAGGTGCGGACGAGCAGTACGTC. Its protein is CASSLGTGADEQYV.

This clonotype has more than one count but fewer than ten. V and J are TRBV14 and TRBJ2-5; D gene uncertain. V dropped 0 bases and J dropped 4 bases, with 9 bases sitting between them. Per germline, CDR1 SGHDN and CDR2 FVKESK. This CDR3 contains 14 residues. CDR3 sequence (DNA): TGTGCCAGCAGCCAAGATGGCTATATAGAGACCCAGTACTTC. Translated, it gives CASSQDGYIETQYF.